Below, 17 T cell receptor beta chains from the same sample are listed, as sequenced in a study of metastatic and nonmetastatic thyroid tumors. Ahead of thyroid surgery, no patient had received treatment of any kind. Via MiXCR, TCRdb re-called the PCR reads. Of 30,000 to 35,000 clones listed, about a sixth are singletons. Sequencing was performed on blood. The receptor source for this set is a female donor with papillary thyroid cancer or a benign thyroid nodule (not recorded which). Some clones in this sample may be carry-over from other donors' samples.

Ten or more counts support this clone. The V and J genes are TRBV24-1 and TRBJ2-5; D is unresolved. V lost 4 bases, J lost 1 base, and 9 bases lay in between. The CDR3 covers 14 residues. Germline-derived CDR1 and CDR2 are KGHDR and SFDVKD. The CDR3 DNA reads as TGTGCCACCAGTGACCGACGGACCCAAGAGACCCAGTACTTC. Protein: CATSDRRTQETQYF.

This clone occurred many times. This chain links TRBV24-1 with TRBJ2-5; maybe TRBD2 (6 bases). CDR1 and CDR2 (germline): KGHDR, SFDVKD. V gave up 0 bases and J gave up 2 bases, with 9 bases separating them. The CDR3 has 15 amino acids. In DNA, the CDR3 is TGTGCCACCAGTGATTTGGGAGGGGATCAAGAGACCCAGTACTTC. This gives the protein CATSDLGGDQETQYF.

This clone has ten or more counts. The chain has TRBV7-9 and TRBJ1-2, with 8 bases identical to TRBD1. Germline CDR1 SEHNR, CDR2 FQNEAQ (reference sequence). With V trimmed by 5 bases and J by 3 bases, 11 bases remained unmatched. The CDR3 consists of 16 residues. The CDR3 is CASSAGGLQRDYGYTF. The CDR3 DNA reads TGTGCCAGCAGCGCAGGGGGCCTACAGCGCGACTATGGCTACACCTTC.

CDR3 residues: CASSSLDSNVEKLFF. DNA of the CDR3: TGTGCCAGCTCATCCCTTGACTCGAACGTTGAAAAACTGTTTTTT. This chain connects TRBV18 to TRBJ1-4; D gene ambiguous. The CDR3 contains 15 residues. CDR1 KGHSH and CDR2 LQKENI come from the germline V gene. The germline V and J ends were trimmed by 5 bases and 7 bases, with 17 bases remaining between them.

This clone was seen ten or more times. The rearrangement joins TRBV6-1 to TRBJ1-2; D gene uncertain. In germline, CDR1 is MNHNS, CDR2 SASEGT. CDR3 length: 12 residues. V lost 8 bases and J 4 bases, leaving 11 bases between the germline ends. CDR3 protein: CASYAEVYGYTF. CDR3 in DNA: TGTGCCAGCTATGCAGAAGTCTATGGCTACACCTTC.

This clone was recorded at least ten times. The rearrangement joins TRBV30 to TRBJ2-7, with TRBD2 matching 8 bases. Per the germline V gene, CDR1 is GTSNPN and CDR2 is SVGIG (reference sequence). The junction had 1 base not matched to a gene; V was cut back by 6 bases and J by 3 bases. The CDR3 has 11 amino acids. The CDR3 is CACAGGYEQYF. The CDR3 coding sequence is TGTGCCTGCGCGGGAGGCTACGAGCAGTACTTC.

This clone was observed many times. The same CDR3 can be traced to other DNA sequences in this sample. This chain links TRBV2 with TRBJ1-5; 8 bases are shared with TRBD1. The length of the CDR3 is 14 residues. V was pared by 6 bases and J by 3 bases, with 4 bases of the junction left unmatched. Per the germline V gene, CDR1 is SNHLY and CDR2 is FYNNEI. The CDR3 region is CASSGDRNNQPQHF. The CDR3 nucleotides are TGTGCCAGCAGCGGGGACAGGAACAATCAGCCCCAGCATTTT.

This clone was counted many times. This chain joins TRBV3-1 and TRBJ2-3; TRBD2 aligns across 9 bases. Trimming removed 8 bases from V and 6 bases from J; junction bases left unmatched: 9. The CDR3 extends over 14 amino acids. Germline CDR1 LGHDT, CDR2 YNNKEL (reference sequence). This CDR3 reads CASESREGPDTQYF. CDR3 bases: TGTGCCAGCGAATCGCGGGAGGGCCCGGATACGCAGTATTTT.

This clone was recorded at least ten times. This chain uses TRBV28 with TRBJ1-1, with a tentative D call TRBD1 (5 bases). V was shortened by 6 bases and J by 2 bases, with 13 bases between the two germline ends. Germline CDR1 and CDR2: MDHEN and SYDVKM. The length of the CDR3 is 14 residues. CDR3 DNA sequence: TGTGCCAGCAGAGAGGACAACCACAACACTGAAGCTTTCTTT. Residues: CASREDNHNTEAFF.

This clone was seen many times. This chain connects TRBV5-5 to TRBJ2-1; tentatively, D is TRBD1 (6 bases). CDR1 is SGHKS and CDR2 is YYEKEE in the germline V gene (reference sequence). V was shortened by 5 bases and J by 2 bases, with 14 bases between the two germline ends. The CDR3 is 15 amino acids. Here the CDR3 reads CASRPTGRPYNEQFF. In DNA, the CDR3 is TGTGCCAGCAGGCCGACAGGACGACCCTACAATGAGCAGTTCTTC.

The chain is built from TRBV20-1 and TRBJ1-1; TRBD1 matches 8 bases. The CDR3 covers 16 residues. Germline CDR1 DFQATT, CDR2 SNEGSKA (reference sequence). Germline trimming cut 0 bases from V and 3 bases from J; bases unmatched to any gene: 9. CDR3 nucleotides: TGCAGTGCTAGAGATCGCGACAGGGGTTCTTACACTGAAGCTTTCTTT. This translates into CSARDRDRGSYTEAFF.

This clone came up many times. The gene calls are TRBV19 and TRBJ2-3, with TRBD1 matching over 8 bases. V lost 5 bases, J lost 3 bases, and 4 bases stayed unmatched. The germline V gene encodes CDR1 LNHDA and CDR2 SQIVND (reference sequence). This CDR3 has 14 residues. CDR3 nucleotides: TGTGCCAGTAGTCTAGGACAGGGTACAGATACGCAGTATTTT. Translated, it gives CASSLGQGTDTQYF.

In this sample, this clone turned up many times. The gene calls are TRBV5-1 and TRBJ1-1; maybe TRBD1 (5 bases). The germline CDR1 and CDR2 sequences are SGHRS and YFSETQ. The CDR3 has 15 residues. Between the trimmed V and J ends, which lost 0 bases and 0 bases, there was a span of 9 bases. CDR3 in DNA: TGCGCCAGCAGCTTGGCGGCAGGGATGAACACTGAAGCTTTCTTT. Translating it yields CASSLAAGMNTEAFF.

The table lists this clone with many counts. This chain links TRBV10-1 with TRBJ2-1, with a weak D call TRBD1 (6 bases). Germline CDR1 WNHNN, CDR2 SYGVQD (reference sequence). The CDR3 spans 15 residues. V lost 6 bases, J lost 5 bases, and 17 bases lay in between. In nucleotides, the CDR3 is TGCGCCAGCAGCGGGGTGGGGGCGCCCAACAATGAGCAGTTCTTC. Translated: CASSGVGAPNNEQFF.

This clone was seen more than once but under ten times. One end of the junction does not line up with germline, which may come from a read error. The chain couples TRBV29-1 to TRBJ1-2, with unresolved D. Germline CDR1 is SQVTM and CDR2 is ANQGSEA. The CDR3 runs 9 residues. CDR3 DNA: TGCAGCGTTGAGTCTGGCTGCACCTTC. Translated, it gives CSVESGCTF.

This clone was detected many times. The chain joins TRBV28 to TRBJ1-2; tentatively, D is TRBD1 (6 bases). The CDR3 contains 16 residues. Germline CDR1 reads MDHEN; CDR2 reads SYDVKM. V was trimmed by 6 bases and J by 6 bases, leaving 23 bases between them. CDR3 DNA: TGTGCCAGCAGACAAGAGACAGGTGGGGTGGTAGATGGCTACACCTTC. It encodes CASRQETGGVVDGYTF.

Concerning this clone: This may stem from a read error, because a much larger clone lies one nucleotide away. The sample holds other DNA sequences that translate to the same CDR3. This chain joins TRBV20-1 and TRBJ2-5; D is ambiguous. Trimming cost V 0 bases and J 4 bases, with 9 bases left between them. From germline, CDR1 is DFQATT and CDR2 SNEGSKA (reference sequence). The CDR3 runs to 13 residues. This CDR3 is CSARDLVGETQYF. For the CDR3, the DNA is TGCAGTGCTAGAGATCTGGTCGGAGAGACCCAGTACTTC.